Listed below are T cell receptor beta chains from one sample, sequenced in a study of CD8 T cells in Susac syndrome. One entry per CDR3 protein, called by TCRdb with MiXCR from the immunoSEQ multiplex PCR reads. The sample holds more than 100,000 distinct CDR3 sequences, 85% to 95% seen once. Sample: CD8+ T cells from PBMCs. The receptors were sampled from a human donor with Susac syndrome. Both conserved end residues are part of each CDR3. A D gene is named only where the DNA matches it firmly. The listing skips clone size in some rows; elsewhere it reads once, few, many or a size class.

j_gene: TRBJ2-5
abundance: NA
d_gene: NA
v_gene: TRBV2
CDR3aa: CASRTTVSETQYF
CDR3nt: TGTGCCAGCAGGACCACGGTATCGGAGACCCAGTACTTC

j_gene: TRBJ2-7
abundance: few
d_gene: TRBD1
v_gene: TRBV25-1
CDR3aa: CASSEAGGDGLYEQYF
CDR3nt: TGTGCCAGCAGTGAGGCAGGGGGCGATGGGCTTTACGAGCAGTACTTC

j_gene: TRBJ2-3
abundance: NA
d_gene: TRBD1
v_gene: TRBV5-4
CDR3aa: CASSFGQGSNTDTQYF
CDR3nt: TGTGCCAGCAGCTTCGGACAGGGTAGTAACACAGATACGCAGTATTTT

j_gene: TRBJ2-7
abundance: NA
d_gene: TRBD2
v_gene: TRBV4-2
CDR3aa: CASSQEPGLAGGREQYF
CDR3nt: TGTGCCAGCAGCCAAGAACCCGGACTAGCGGGGGGGCGCGAGCAGTACTTC

j_gene: TRBJ1-1
abundance: NA
d_gene: NA
v_gene: TRBV29-1
CDR3aa: CSVVTGQNTEAFF
CDR3nt: TGCAGCGTTGTAACCGGCCAGAACACTGAAGCTTTCTTT

j_gene: TRBJ2-4
abundance: NA
d_gene: TRBD1
v_gene: TRBV25-1
CDR3aa: CASSEGTGMVKNIQYF
CDR3nt: TGTGCCAGCAGTGAAGGGACAGGGATGGTCAAAAACATTCAGTACTTC

j_gene: TRBJ1-5
abundance: NA
d_gene: NA
v_gene: TRBV9
CDR3aa: CASSKEGHSNQPQHF
CDR3nt: TGTGCCAGCAGCAAGGAAGGACATAGCAATCAGCCCCAGCATTTT

j_gene: TRBJ2-5
abundance: NA
d_gene: TRBD1
v_gene: TRBV5-1
CDR3aa: CASSIGQGASWLETQYF
CDR3nt: TGCGCCAGCAGCATAGGACAGGGGGCTTCCTGGTTGGAGACCCAGTACTTC

j_gene: TRBJ2-5
abundance: once
d_gene: NA
v_gene: TRBV10-3
CDR3aa: CAIKETGHQETQYF
CDR3nt: TGTGCCATCAAGGAGACAGGACATCAAGAGACCCAGTACTTC

j_gene: TRBJ1-1
abundance: NA
d_gene: NA
v_gene: TRBV27
CDR3aa: CASSFVGENTEAFF
CDR3nt: TGTGCCAGCAGTTTCGTGGGGGAGAACACTGAAGCTTTCTTT

j_gene: TRBJ2-1
abundance: NA
d_gene: NA
v_gene: TRBV6-5
CDR3aa: CASSTGRSNYNEQFF
CDR3nt: TGTGCCAGCAGTACGGGACGGAGTAACTACAATGAGCAGTTCTTC

j_gene: TRBJ2-1
abundance: NA
d_gene: NA
v_gene: TRBV6-6
CDR3aa: CASSYSGPNEQFF
CDR3nt: TGTGCCAGCAGTTACTCGGGACCCAATGAGCAGTTCTTC